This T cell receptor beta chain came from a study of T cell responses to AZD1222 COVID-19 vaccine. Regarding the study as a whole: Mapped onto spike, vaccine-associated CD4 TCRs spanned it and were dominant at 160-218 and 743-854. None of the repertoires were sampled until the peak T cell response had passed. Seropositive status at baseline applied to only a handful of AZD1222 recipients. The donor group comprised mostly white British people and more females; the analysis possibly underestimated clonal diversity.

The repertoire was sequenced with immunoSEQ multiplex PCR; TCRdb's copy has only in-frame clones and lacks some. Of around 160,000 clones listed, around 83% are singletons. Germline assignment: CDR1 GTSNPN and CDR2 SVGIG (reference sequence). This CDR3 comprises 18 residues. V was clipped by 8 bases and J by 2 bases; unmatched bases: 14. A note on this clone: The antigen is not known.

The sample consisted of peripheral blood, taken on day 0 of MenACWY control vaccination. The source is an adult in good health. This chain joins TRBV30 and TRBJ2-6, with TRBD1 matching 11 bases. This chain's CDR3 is CAVASWDRGLAGANVLTF. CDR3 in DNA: TGTGCCGTGGCCTCTTGGGACAGGGGGTTGGCTGGGGCCAACGTCCTGACTTTC.